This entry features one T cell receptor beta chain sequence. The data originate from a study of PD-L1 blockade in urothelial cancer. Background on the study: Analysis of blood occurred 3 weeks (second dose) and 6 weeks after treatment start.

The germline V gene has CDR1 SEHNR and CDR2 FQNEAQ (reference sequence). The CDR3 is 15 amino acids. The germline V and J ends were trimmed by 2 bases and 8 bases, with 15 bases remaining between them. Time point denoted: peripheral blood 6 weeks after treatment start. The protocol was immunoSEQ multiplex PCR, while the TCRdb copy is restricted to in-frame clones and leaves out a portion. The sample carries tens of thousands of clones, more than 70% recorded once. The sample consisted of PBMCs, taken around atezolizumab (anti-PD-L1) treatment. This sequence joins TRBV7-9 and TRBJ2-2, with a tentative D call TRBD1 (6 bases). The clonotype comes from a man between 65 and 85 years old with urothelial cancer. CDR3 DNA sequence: TGTGCCAGCAGCTTAATAGACAGGAGAACGGGGGAGCTGTTTTTT. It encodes CASSLIDRRTGELFF.